The sequence of this TCR beta chain was determined in a study of cytomegalovirus exposure and HLA in healthy donors. The CDR3 covers 14 residues. Germline CDR1 reads LNHDA; CDR2 reads SQIVND (reference sequence). V was shortened by 11 bases and J by 7 bases, with 21 bases between the two germline ends. 13 Jbeta primers and 60 Vbeta primers were used for the PCR. Libraries were prepared by immunoSEQ multiplex PCR; TCRdb keeps only in-frame clonotypes and omits some of them. The table has roughly 130,000 clones, about 76% seen once. Comments on this clone: What it recognizes is unknown.

Points from the study as a whole: By HLA locus, TCR association rates varied in a later analysis, with DRB1 showing the most and HLA-C the fewest. The CMV antigen specificity of a few CMV-associated chains was confirmed through in vitro analysis. For most subjects, TCR beta sequences were reported to predict HLA-A and HLA-B alleles with accuracy.

Input material: PBMCs. The rearrangement joins TRBV19 to TRBJ1-5; D unresolved. This receptor was obtained from a man aged 40-50 years in good health and CMV-seropositive. The DNA of the CDR3 is TGTGCCGGTACCCCGGAGAGGGTGGAGCAGCCCCAGCATTTT. Translating it yields CAGTPERVEQPQHF.